Listed below are T cell receptor beta chains from one sample, sequenced in a study of blood T cell repertoires in COVID-19. TCRdb's copy holds only in-frame clones and misses some; the assay was immunoSEQ multiplex PCR. Among 89,000 or so clones listed, 70% to 85% were seen once. Sequences were obtained from peripheral blood. These receptors were collected from a human donor in a cohort sampled during active COVID-19. CDR3s include the opening cysteine and the closing phenylalanine or tryptophan. Some rows have no size entry. The others give once, few or many, or a class for an expanded clone.

>-|TRBJ2-3|TRBV5-5
CASSFRRSGGAGDTQYF
>-|TRBJ2-2|TRBV6-5
CASKIAEGAGGELFF
>-|TRBJ2-5|TRBV11-1
CASSLGRQGGQETQYF
>-|TRBJ1-1|TRBV4-1
CASSRDDLTGLNTEAFF
>-|TRBJ1-1|TRBV7-8
CASSLEGAFYGTEAFF
>-|TRBJ1-1|TRBV19
CASTGMNTEAFF
>once|TRBJ1-1|TRBV5-6
CASSWGGEAFF
>-|TRBJ2-5|TRBV19
CASSIGTKETQYF
>-|TRBJ1-1|TRBV30
CAWSVGPGTAFF
>-|TRBJ2-6|TRBV7-6
CASSSGSGANVLTF
>-|TRBJ1-5|TRBV10-3
CAIAPMGLNQPQHF
>-|TRBJ1-2|TRBV19
CASSTHRVKGYTF
>-|TRBJ1-1|TRBV9
CASSVESRNTEAFF
>-|TRBJ2-1|TRBV7-3
CASSLTSDSYNEQFF
>-|TRBJ2-5|TRBV29-1
CSVGGPREPIETQYF
>-|TRBJ2-7|TRBV4-2
CASSQVSLSGTFYEQYF
>-|TRBJ2-3|TRBV7-3
CASSYSGGGDTQYF
>-|TRBJ2-3|TRBV29-1
CSVEAGERTDTQYF
>-|TRBJ1-1|TRBV11-3
CASSLDGEREAFF
>-|TRBJ2-3|TRBV6-2/TRBV6-3
CASSSLRSGTSGDTQYF
>-|TRBJ1-3|TRBV5-1
CASSLQGSSGNTIYF
>-|TRBJ2-3|TRBV7-9
CAETSGSSDTQYF
>-|TRBJ2-7|TRBV6-6
CASMRTGDTYEQYF
>-|TRBJ2-1|TRBV13
CASSFWEVNNEQFF
>few|TRBJ2-1|TRBV11-2
CASSLRGSGRDNEQFF
>-|TRBJ2-7|TRBV3-1/TRBV3-2
CASSRSGSNYEQYF
>-|TRBJ1-2|TRBV29-1
CSVPSTGDGYTF
>-|TRBJ1-1|TRBV24-1
CATSDPSMNTEAFF
>-|TRBJ1-2|TRBV28
CATHGQGGSNYGYTF
>-|TRBJ1-1|TRBV20-1
CSAFHYRGAFF
>-|TRBJ2-1|TRBV7-8
CASSLGPSRGKGSEQFF
>-|TRBJ1-1|TRBV19
CASSFTRTEAFF
>-|TRBJ1-2|TRBV6-1
CASSVGTGGSWEGYTF
>-|TRBJ2-7|TRBV5-1
CASSLARDIPYEQYF
>-|TRBJ2-1|TRBV5-5
CASSLGRAYNEQFF
>-|TRBJ2-2|TRBV10-3
CAITNPGQGGNTGELFF
>-|TRBJ2-3|TRBV15
CATSSRLGGTDTQYF
>once|TRBJ1-2|TRBV5-4
CASSADSYYGYTF
>-|TRBJ2-7|TRBV27
CASRRPGHYEQYF
>-|TRBJ2-7|TRBV5-6
CASSLVGTGGNEQYF
>-|TRBJ2-7|TRBV11-2
CASSLAFRETYEQYF
>-|TRBJ2-4|TRBV27
CASSFTSGAKNIQYF
>-|TRBJ2-7|TRBV27
CASSWGGNPYEQYF
>-|TRBJ2-3|TRBV11-3
CASSFGQAFTDTQYF
>-|TRBJ2-1|TRBV5-5
CASLFGSGPYNEQFF
>-|TRBJ2-7|TRBV3-1/TRBV3-2
CASSQGLAGAPRGEQYF
>few|TRBJ1-1|TRBV7-2
CASSRPRREAFF
>once|TRBJ2-7|TRBV12-3/TRBV12-4
CASSFSREQYF
>few|TRBJ2-7|TRBV3-1/TRBV3-2
CASSQDRGRSYF
>-|TRBJ2-5|TRBV30
CASTAREGLETQYF